This T cell receptor (beta chain) came from a study of blood T cell repertoires in COVID-19. The wider study: Collection of acute and convalescent COVID-19 samples took place in the United States, Italy and Spain. In each case, the material was cDNA or gDNA derived from T cells, B-cell-depleted T cells, or PBMCs.

This clone was detected a few times. Per the original methods: Researchers report that nucleated cell counts were estimated from reference gene primer amplification. Profiled with immunoSEQ multiplex PCR; TCRdb holds only in-frame clones, not every one. That table is the source of V, J and clone size, and D and trimming were worked out from the DNA. The sample carries about 140,000 clones, around three quarters recorded once. The CDR3 covers 15 residues. Germline lookup yields CDR1 LGHDT and CDR2 YNNKEL (reference sequence). The V end was cut by 5 bases, the J end by 0 bases, with 13 bases between. What was sequenced was peripheral blood. This clonotype was sampled from a man at least 80 years old with acute or convalescent COVID-19. The chain has TRBV3-1 (or the pseudogene TRBV3-2) and TRBJ1-2; D unresolved. The CDR3 sequence is CASSLRGLSNYGYTF. Here the CDR3 DNA reads TGTGCCAGCAGCTTGCGAGGCCTCTCTAACTATGGCTACACCTTC.